Each of the 27 T cell receptor beta chains below was sequenced from the same sample in a study of blood T cell repertoires in COVID-19. Method: immunoSEQ multiplex PCR; TCRdb's copy keeps in-frame clones and lacks some. The sample lists 200,000 to 300,000 clones, about 82% occurring once. Sequencing input: peripheral blood. These receptors were collected from a woman aged 55-69 years with active or convalescent COVID-19.

The genes are TRBV19 and TRBJ2-2; D is perhaps TRBD1 (5 bases). Per the germline V gene, CDR1 is LNHDA and CDR2 is SQIVND (reference sequence). The CDR3 is 15 amino acids. Trimming stripped 1 base from V and 5 bases from J, with 11 bases between. This chain's CDR3 is CASSIGAGRTGELFF. DNA of the CDR3: TGTGCCAGTAGTATAGGCGCAGGGCGAACCGGGGAGCTGTTTTTT.

The chain employs TRBV10-2 and TRBJ2-3; D uncertain. The CDR3 spans 11 residues. Germline-derived CDR1 and CDR2 are WSHSY and SAAADI. V lost 4 bases and J 4 bases, leaving 3 bases between the germline ends. In DNA, the CDR3 is TGCGCCAGCAGTGTAGCAGATACGCAGTATTTT. Translation: CASSVADTQYF.

V usage is TRBV3-1 (or the pseudogene TRBV3-2) and J usage is TRBJ1-1; 7 positions match TRBD1. CDR1 LGHDT and CDR2 YNNKEL come from the germline V gene (reference sequence). The J segment lost 7 bases and the V segment lost 4 bases, leaving 12 bases of the junction unmatched. The CDR3 length is 15 residues. The CDR3 DNA follows: TGTGCCAGCAGCCCGCTTGACAGGGTACCGGATGAAGCTTTCTTT. Translating gives CASSPLDRVPDEAFF.

This chain joins TRBV28 and TRBJ1-1; 8 positions match TRBD1. From germline, CDR1 is MDHEN and CDR2 SYDVKM. The CDR3 is 15 residues long. V shed 5 bases and J 0 bases; nucleotides not matched to a gene: 5. CDR3 residues: CASSIQTGVNTEAFF. The DNA for the CDR3 is TGTGCCAGCAGTATACAGACAGGGGTGAACACTGAAGCTTTCTTT.

In the case of this clone: Within the sample, other DNA sequences also encode this same CDR3. This sequence joins TRBV18 and TRBJ1-1; no clear D. The ends were cut back, 2 bases at V and 3 bases at J, with 4 bases in the middle. Germline V lookup: CDR1 KGHSH, CDR2 LQKENI. CDR3 length equals 12 residues. The CDR3 DNA reads TGTGCCAGCTCACCAAGAGACACTGAAGCTTTCTTT. Its protein product is CASSPRDTEAFF.

Note on this clone: The sample has other DNA sequences that encode this CDR3 too. This chain joins TRBV11-3 and TRBJ2-7; D possibly corresponds to TRBD2 (6 bases). Germline CDR1 is SGHNT and CDR2 is YENEEA. The CDR3 loop spans 12 amino acids. Trimming took 9 bases from V and 2 from J, leaving 11 bases between them. The CDR3 nucleotides read TGTGCCAGTTCTAGCGATACCTACGAGCAGTACTTC. This encodes CASSSDTYEQYF.

This sequence joins TRBV19 and TRBJ1-1, with 8 bases identical to TRBD1. The germline V gene has CDR1 LNHDA and CDR2 SQIVND (reference sequence). The CDR3 is made up of 14 amino acids. V shed 5 bases, J shed 8 bases, and the junction held 10 bases outside the gene matches. This CDR3 is CASSRGQAKQEAFF. CDR3 DNA sequence: TGTGCCAGTAGTCGGGGACAGGCCAAGCAGGAAGCTTTCTTT.

The V gene is TRBV2, the J gene TRBJ2-2; D not resolved. CDR1 SNHLY and CDR2 FYNNEI come from the germline V gene. The length of the CDR3 is 13 residues. Trimming cost V 7 bases and J 7 bases, with 13 bases left between them. DNA of the CDR3: TGTGCCAGCATTGGCAGTTTTAACGGGGAGCTGTTTTTT. This gives the protein CASIGSFNGELFF.

The chain employs TRBV9 and TRBJ2-7; D is unclear. Germline assignment: CDR1 SGDLS and CDR2 YYNGEE. The CDR3 contains 14 residues. V lost 2 bases and J 0 bases, leaving 9 bases between the germline ends. The CDR3 spells CASSVRQFSYEQYF. For the CDR3, the DNA is TGTGCCAGCAGCGTCAGGCAGTTCTCCTACGAGCAGTACTTC.

This rearrangement joins TRBV5-1 to TRBJ2-6; maybe TRBD2 (6 bases). CDR3 length: 15 amino acids. Trimming stripped 0 bases from V and 11 bases from J, with 15 bases between. Germline loops: CDR1 SGHRS, CDR2 YFSETQ. The CDR3 DNA follows: TGCGCCAGCAGCTTGGACGGGACTCCGGCTGACGTCCTGACTTTC. Its protein is CASSLDGTPADVLTF.

This sequence joins TRBV7-6 and TRBJ2-5; 9 bases are a match to TRBD2. The V and J ends lost 2 bases and 4 bases, in that order; junction bases with no gene match: 8. The germline V gene has CDR1 SGHVS and CDR2 FNYEAQ. The CDR3 covers 16 residues. Here the CDR3 reads CASSLFMRGGRETQYF. The DNA of the CDR3 is TGTGCCAGCAGCTTATTTATGCGGGGGGGCAGAGAGACCCAGTACTTC.

The chain combines TRBV5-4 with TRBJ2-3; D may be TRBD2 (7 bases). Germline loops: CDR1 SGHNT, CDR2 YYREEE (reference sequence). The ends were cut back, 1 base at V and 2 bases at J, with 17 bases in the middle. This CDR3 has 17 residues. This chain's CDR3 is CASSLRGGIRLTDTQYF. The CDR3 nucleotides are TGTGCCAGCAGCTTGAGGGGGGGGATCAGACTCACAGATACGCAGTATTTT.

The chain recombines TRBV28 with TRBJ1-3; weak D call: TRBD1 (6 bases). The V gene's germline CDR1 is MDHEN and CDR2 SYDVKM. The CDR3 runs to 19 residues. Trimming took off 6 bases at V and 0 bases at J, with 24 bases between the two ends. CDR3 sequence: CASRQEGGTGGLSGNTIYF. The CDR3 nucleotides are TGTGCCAGCAGACAAGAGGGTGGTACGGGGGGCCTCTCTGGAAACACCATATATTTT.

CDR3 protein: CASQTSGRFREQFF. CDR3 sequence (DNA): TGTGCCAGTCAGACTAGCGGGAGGTTCCGCGAGCAGTTCTTC. V is TRBV19 and J is TRBJ2-1; 13 bases line up with TRBD2. This CDR3 region has 14 residues. With V trimmed by 8 bases and J by 10 bases, 8 bases remained unmatched. Germline lookup yields CDR1 LNHDA and CDR2 SQIVND (reference sequence). Looking up the rest from reference TRBV19 and TRBJ2-1 gives the full variable domain: DGGITQSPKYLFRKEGQNVTLSCEQNLNHDAMYWYRQDPGQGLRLIYYSQIVNDFQKGDIAEGYSVSREKKESFPLTVTSAQKNPTAFYLCASQTSGRFREQFFGPGTRLTVL.

Only one count was recorded for this clone. V is TRBV10-3 and J is TRBJ1-5; D is unresolved. The CDR3 runs 13 residues. The V end was cut by 6 bases, the J end by 3 bases, with 9 bases between. Germline assignment: CDR1 ENHRY and CDR2 SYGVKD. This chain's CDR3 is CAISPGTNQPQHF. CDR3 coding DNA: TGTGCCATCAGCCCGGGAACCAATCAGCCCCAGCATTTT.

The chain carries TRBV20-1 and TRBJ2-2; 9 bases map to TRBD2. After removal of 3 bases from V and 2 bases from J, the junction contained 1 base not matched to a gene. Germline V gene sequence: CDR1 DFQATT, CDR2 SNEGSKA (reference sequence). This CDR3 comprises 14 residues. DNA for the CDR3: TGCAGTGCTAGTAGCGGGGGAAACACCGGGGAGCTGTTTTTT. The encoded protein is CSASSGGNTGELFF.

This clone appeared a single time. The rearrangement uses TRBV7-8 and TRBJ2-3, with 7 bases aligning to TRBD1. Germline-derived CDR1 and CDR2 are SGHVS and FQNEAQ. This CDR3 has 17 amino acids. With 7 bases clipped from V and 0 bases from J, the junction kept 13 bases outside the gene matches. CDR3 DNA sequence: TGTGCCAGCATGCGTTATGGTCAGGGGGTGAGCACAGATACGCAGTATTTT. Amino acid sequence: CASMRYGQGVSTDTQYF.

The chain employs TRBV6-6 and TRBJ1-5; possible D gene TRBD1, 6 bases. Deletions cut 8 bases from V and 5 bases from J, with 13 bases between. Germline CDR1 reads MNHNY; CDR2 reads SVGAGI (reference sequence). The CDR3 covers 13 residues. DNA for the CDR3: TGTGCCAGCTATCAAGGGGGATATCAGCCCCAGCATTTT. Translating it yields CASYQGGYQPQHF.

The CDR3 coding sequence is TGTGCCAGCAGCCCAACCCTGGGGGGCGAGCAGTACTTC. Protein product: CASSPTLGGEQYF. The chain carries TRBV7-3 and TRBJ2-7; TRBD2 is a possible D gene (6 bases). Between the trimmed V and J ends, which lost 5 bases and 6 bases, there was a span of 14 bases. In germline, CDR1 is SGHTA, CDR2 FQGTGA. The CDR3 length is 13 residues.

The chain links TRBV7-9 to TRBJ1-2; 9 nucleotides line up with TRBD1. The V gene end was trimmed by 5 bases and the J gene end by 2 bases; junction bases not matched to a gene: 6. This CDR3 has 15 amino acids. Germline CDR1 reads SEHNR; CDR2 reads FQNEAQ (reference sequence). The chain's CDR3 is CASSPDRGQNYGYTF. For the CDR3, the DNA is TGTGCCAGCAGCCCGGACAGGGGACAGAACTATGGCTACACCTTC.

This sequence joins TRBV7-2 and TRBJ2-1; possibly TRBD2 for D (6 bases). Germline CDR1 reads SGHTA; CDR2 reads FQGNSA. Deletions cut 1 base from V and 10 bases from J, with 14 bases between. The CDR3 loop spans 14 amino acids. The CDR3 protein is CASSLVGGVTEQFF. The CDR3 DNA reads as TGTGCCAGCAGCTTAGTTGGCGGGGTGACGGAGCAGTTCTTC.

The chain joins TRBV2 to TRBJ2-1, with D uncertain. Trimming took off 4 bases at V and 0 bases at J, with 7 bases between the two ends. Germline loops: CDR1 SNHLY, CDR2 FYNNEI. The CDR3 has 14 residues. The CDR3 region is CASSAAASYNEQFF. CDR3 sequence (DNA): TGTGCCAGCAGTGCAGCAGCCTCCTACAATGAGCAGTTCTTC.

This chain connects TRBV19 to TRBJ1-3, with D possibly being TRBD1 (6 bases). The V gene's germline CDR1 is LNHDA and CDR2 SQIVND (reference sequence). This CDR3 has 16 amino acids. Trimming pared 4 bases from V and 0 bases from J, leaving 13 bases between. This chain's CDR3 is CASSKPGQNSGNTIYF. CDR3 bases: TGTGCCAGTAGTAAACCCGGACAGAACTCTGGAAACACCATATATTTT.

J is TRBJ1-4 and V is TRBV9; 9 bases fit TRBD1. The germline V gene has CDR1 SGDLS and CDR2 YYNGEE. V dropped 4 bases and J dropped 7; count of bases not matched to a gene: 8. The CDR3 has 15 residues. The CDR3 loop is CASSPRTGVGEKLFF. CDR3 nucleotides: TGTGCCAGCAGCCCACGGACAGGGGTCGGTGAAAAACTGTTTTTT.

This chain connects TRBV11-1 to TRBJ2-7; D may be TRBD1 (5 bases). This CDR3 contains 13 residues. V dropped 1 base and J dropped 5 bases, with 9 bases sitting between them. CDR1 and CDR2 (germline): SGHAT, FQDESV (reference sequence). CDR3 sequence reads: CASSLGQGDEQYF. CDR3 sequence (DNA): TGTGCCAGCAGCTTAGGCCAGGGCGACGAGCAGTACTTC.

A single count supports this clone. The chain combines TRBV29-1 with TRBJ1-1; a possible D gene is TRBD1 (5 bases). This CDR3 is built from 15 residues. CDR1 and CDR2 (germline): SQVTM, ANQGSEA. With 6 bases removed from V and 4 bases from J, the gap between germline ends came to 21 bases. The CDR3 loop reads CSVIVGLPGVTEAFF. CDR3 DNA sequence: TGCAGCGTAATAGTGGGACTCCCGGGGGTCACTGAAGCTTTCTTT.

CDR3 region: CASSLENRGHETQYF. The CDR3 nucleotides are TGCGCCAGCAGCTTGGAGAACAGGGGGCATGAGACCCAGTACTTC. The V call is TRBV5-1, the J call TRBJ2-5; 9 bases are a match to TRBD1. V lost 0 bases, J lost 5 bases, and 5 bases stayed unmatched. CDR1 is SGHRS and CDR2 is YFSETQ in the germline V gene. This CDR3 region has 15 residues.